This entry is about one T cell receptor beta chain. Its matching antigen is unknown. The CDR3 is made up of 13 amino acids. The ends were cut back, 4 bases at V and 4 bases at J, with 9 bases in the middle. CDR1 and CDR2 from the germline V gene are SGHNT and YYREEE (reference sequence). This sample is part of a study of cytomegalovirus exposure and HLA in healthy donors. Study at large: For the roughly 370 genotyped donors, 75% to 90% fell within the Caucasian-associated ancestry cluster. Notes on the study in general: Analysis was carried out at a later point, and it linked a missense DCLRE1C variant to TCR beta V- and J-gene trimming.

60 Vbeta and 13 Jbeta primers were used in PCR. Per the study methods: Per a later analysis, the number of unique TCR beta chains was approximately 73 million, of which roughly 11 million were shared. Produced via immunoSEQ multiplex PCR; TCRdb's table is partial and in-frame only. V, J and clone size are those of that table, while D and trimming were read from the DNA. This table holds over 150,000 clones, under 80% found once. Sample: PBMCs. The chain carries TRBV5-4 and TRBJ2-4, with D possibly TRBD1 on 6 matching bases. The receptor's source is a young man in good health and CMV-seronegative. The CDR3 protein is CASSPGQKNIQYF. Here the CDR3 DNA reads TGTGCCAGCAGCCCTGGACAGAAAAACATTCAGTACTTC.